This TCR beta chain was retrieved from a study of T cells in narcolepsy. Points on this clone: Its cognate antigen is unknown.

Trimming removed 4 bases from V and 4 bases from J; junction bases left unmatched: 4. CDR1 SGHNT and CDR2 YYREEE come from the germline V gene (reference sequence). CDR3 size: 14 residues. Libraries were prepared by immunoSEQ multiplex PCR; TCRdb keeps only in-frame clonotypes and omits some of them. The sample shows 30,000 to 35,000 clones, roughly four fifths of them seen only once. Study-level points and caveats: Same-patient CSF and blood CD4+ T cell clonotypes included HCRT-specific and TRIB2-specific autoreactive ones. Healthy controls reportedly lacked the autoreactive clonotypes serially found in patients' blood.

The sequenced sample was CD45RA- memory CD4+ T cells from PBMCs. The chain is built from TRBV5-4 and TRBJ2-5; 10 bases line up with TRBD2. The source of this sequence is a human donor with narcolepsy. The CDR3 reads CASSKEREGETQYF. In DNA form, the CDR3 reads TGTGCCAGCAGCAAGGAGCGGGAGGGAGAGACCCAGTACTTC.